These 11 T cell receptor beta chains were sequenced from one sample in a study of cytomegalovirus exposure and HLA in healthy donors. Both 60 Vbeta primers and 13 Jbeta primers went into the PCR. Here immunoSEQ multiplex PCR was the method, and the copy in TCRdb shows in-frame clones only, minus some. The sample lists about 200,000 clones; 80% to 85% were seen once. Source material: PBMCs. The receptor source for this set is a woman in her forties in good health and CMV-seronegative.

This clone was observed a handful of times. The chain has TRBV11-3 and TRBJ1-4, with D maybe TRBD1 (5 bases). The CDR3 extends over 14 amino acids. The ends were cut back, 6 bases at V and 2 bases at J, with 10 bases in the middle. In germline, CDR1 is SGHNT, CDR2 YENEEA. CDR3 sequence (DNA): TGTGCCAGCAGTTCAGGGCCTACTAATGAAAAACTGTTTTTT. Amino acids: CASSSGPTNEKLFF. The full variable domain, its missing parts supplied by reference TRBV11-3 and TRBJ1-4, is EAGVVQSPRYKIIEKKQPVAFWCNPISGHNTLYWYLQNLGQGPELLIRYENEEAVDDSQLPKDRFSAERLKGVDSTLKIQPAELGDSAVYLCASSSGPTNEKLFFGSGTQLSVL.

This chain links TRBV9 with TRBJ2-3; TRBD2 might be the D (5 bases). The V end was cut by 3 bases, the J end by 11 bases, with 16 bases between. There are 13 residues in the CDR3. In germline, CDR1 is SGDLS, CDR2 YYNGEE. The CDR3 loop reads CASSEWEQVQQYF. CDR3 sequence (DNA): TGTGCCAGCAGCGAATGGGAGCAGGTACAGCAGTATTTT.

In this sample, this clone turned up many times. V gene TRBV15 combines with J gene TRBJ2-6; maybe TRBD2 (6 bases). In germline, CDR1 is LNHNV, CDR2 YYDKDF (reference sequence). The CDR3 runs 18 residues. Trimming removed 1 base at V and 0 bases at J, with 13 bases between. The CDR3 loop is CATSRVGDSSSGANVLTF. The CDR3 DNA reads as TGTGCCACCAGCAGAGTAGGGGACTCTTCCTCTGGGGCCAACGTCCTGACTTTC.

CDR3 nucleotides: TGTGCCAGCAGTGAAGGAGGACAGGGTCGTGGCTACACCTTC. This sequence encodes CASSEGGQGRGYTF. The chain is built from TRBV6-5 and TRBJ1-2, with 8 nucleotides matching TRBD1. Per germline, CDR1 MNHEY and CDR2 SVGAGI. This CDR3 region has 14 residues. V lost 5 bases to trimming and J lost 7 bases; unmatched junction nucleotides: 9.

The chain has TRBV5-1 and TRBJ1-1; tentative D call: TRBD1 (6 bases). The CDR3 has 13 residues. In germline, CDR1 is SGHRS, CDR2 YFSETQ. Trimming stripped 3 bases from V and 1 base from J, with 7 bases between. The CDR3 region is CASSWGQNTEAFF. The DNA for the CDR3 is TGCGCCAGCAGCTGGGGACAGAACACTGAAGCTTTCTTT.

The table lists this clone with a few counts. The chain recombines TRBV27 with TRBJ1-1; 10 bases agree with TRBD1. V shed 10 bases, J shed 3 bases, and the junction held 5 bases outside the gene matches. Germline V gives CDR1 MNHEY, CDR2 SMNVEV (reference sequence). This CDR3 has 13 residues. CDR3 amino acids: CATSDRGDTEAFF. The CDR3 DNA follows: TGTGCCACTTCGGACAGGGGGGACACTGAAGCTTTCTTT.

This chain links TRBV30 with TRBJ1-6; D not resolved. V lost 4 bases and J 7 bases, leaving 11 bases between the germline ends. The CDR3 is 13 residues long. CDR1 is GTSNPN, CDR2 SVGIG, per germline (reference sequence). Here the CDR3 reads CAWKLQLNSPLHF. CDR3 bases: TGTGCCTGGAAGTTACAGCTAAATTCACCCCTCCACTTT.

In nucleotides, the CDR3 is TGTGCCAGCAGCCAATCCAGGAACACTGAAGCTTTCTTT. Translating it yields CASSQSRNTEAFF. This rearrangement joins TRBV14 to TRBJ1-1; no reliable D call. V lost 2 bases to trimming and J lost 1 base, with 5 bases between them. Germline assignment: CDR1 SGHDN and CDR2 FVKESK. The CDR3 covers 13 residues.

The chain links TRBV28 to TRBJ2-1, with 11 bases matching TRBD2. Germline V CDR1 and CDR2: MDHEN, SYDVKM. The CDR3 consists of 16 residues. V dropped 6 bases and J dropped 2; count of bases not matched to a gene: 6. The CDR3 region is CASRVLAGDTYNEQFF. CDR3 DNA: TGTGCCAGCAGGGTACTAGCGGGAGACACCTACAATGAGCAGTTCTTC.

Written as DNA, the CDR3 is TGCGCCAGCAGCGTACAGGGGGCAGGCTATGGCTACACCTTC. Protein: CASSVQGAGYGYTF. J is TRBJ1-2 and V is TRBV5-1, with 9 bases identical to TRBD1. This CDR3 contains 14 residues. Germline CDR1 is SGHRS and CDR2 is YFSETQ. With V trimmed by 4 bases and J by 4 bases, 5 bases remained unmatched.

This chain links TRBV6-1 with TRBJ2-5; maybe TRBD2 (5 bases). The CDR3 consists of 12 residues. V lost 8 bases and J 1 base, leaving 8 bases between the germline ends. Germline CDR1 MNHNS, CDR2 SASEGT. The CDR3 protein is CASSRGQETQYF. The CDR3 bases are TGTGCCAGCTCCCGGGGCCAAGAGACCCAGTACTTC.